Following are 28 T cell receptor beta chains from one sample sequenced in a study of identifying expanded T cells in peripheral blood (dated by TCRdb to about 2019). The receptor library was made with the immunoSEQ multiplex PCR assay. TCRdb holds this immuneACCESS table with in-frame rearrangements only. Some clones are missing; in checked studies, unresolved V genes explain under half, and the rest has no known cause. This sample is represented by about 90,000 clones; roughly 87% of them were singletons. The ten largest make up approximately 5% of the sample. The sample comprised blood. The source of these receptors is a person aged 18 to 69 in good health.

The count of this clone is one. The CDR3 DNA reads TGTGCCAGCTCACCACCGGGGGGCGGGGTTAAAGCTTTCTTT. It specifies CASSPPGGGVKAFF. The chain combines TRBV18 with TRBJ1-1; a possible D gene is TRBD1 (6 bases). This CDR3 spans 14 amino acids. Germline V CDR1 and CDR2: KGHSH, LQKENI. The germline V and J ends were trimmed by 0 bases and 9 bases, with 14 bases remaining between them.

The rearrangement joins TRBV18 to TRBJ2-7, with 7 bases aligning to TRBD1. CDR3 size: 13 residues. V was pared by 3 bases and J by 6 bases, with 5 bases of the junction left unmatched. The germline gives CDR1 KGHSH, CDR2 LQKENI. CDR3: CASSPFDRAEQYF. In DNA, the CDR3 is TGTGCCAGCTCACCCTTCGACAGGGCCGAGCAGTACTTC.

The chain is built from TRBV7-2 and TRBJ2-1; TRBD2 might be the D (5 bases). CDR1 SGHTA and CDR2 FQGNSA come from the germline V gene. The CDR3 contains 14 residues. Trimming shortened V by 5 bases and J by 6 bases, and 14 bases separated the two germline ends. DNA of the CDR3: TGTGCCAGCAGCCTTACTAGACTACTCAATGAGCAGTTCTTC. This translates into CASSLTRLLNEQFF.

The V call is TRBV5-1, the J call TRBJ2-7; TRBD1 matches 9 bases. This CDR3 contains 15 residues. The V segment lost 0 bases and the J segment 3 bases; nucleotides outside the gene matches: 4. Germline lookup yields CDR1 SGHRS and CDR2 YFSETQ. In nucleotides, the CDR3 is TGCGCCAGCAGCTTGGTCCTGGACAGGGGCTACGAGCAGTACTTC. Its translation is CASSLVLDRGYEQYF.

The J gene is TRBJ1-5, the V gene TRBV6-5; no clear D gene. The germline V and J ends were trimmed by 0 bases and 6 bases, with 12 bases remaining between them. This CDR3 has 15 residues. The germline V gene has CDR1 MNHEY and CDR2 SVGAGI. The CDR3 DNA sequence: TGTGCCAGCAGTTACTCGAGCGCGACGGGTCAGCCCCAGCATTTT. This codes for CASSYSSATGQPQHF.

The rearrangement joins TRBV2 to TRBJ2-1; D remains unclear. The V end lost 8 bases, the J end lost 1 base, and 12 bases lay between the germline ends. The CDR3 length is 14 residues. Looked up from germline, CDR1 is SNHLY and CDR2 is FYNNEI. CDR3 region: CASDSRDSYNEQFF. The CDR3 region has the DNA TGTGCCAGCGATTCTAGGGATTCCTACAATGAGCAGTTCTTC. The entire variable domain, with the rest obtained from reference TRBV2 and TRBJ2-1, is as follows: EPEVTQTPSHQVTQMGQEVILRCVPISNHLYFYWYRQILGQKVEFLVSFYNNEISEKSEIFDDQFSVERPDGSNFTLKIRSTKLEDSAMYFCASDSRDSYNEQFFGPGTRLTVL.

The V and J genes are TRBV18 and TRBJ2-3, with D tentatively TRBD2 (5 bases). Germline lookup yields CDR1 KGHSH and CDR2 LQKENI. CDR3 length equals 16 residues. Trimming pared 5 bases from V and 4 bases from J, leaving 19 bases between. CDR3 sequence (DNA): TGTGCCAGCTCAGCAAGCCGCGCAGGAGGCGCAGATACGCAGTATTTT. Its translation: CASSASRAGGADTQYF.

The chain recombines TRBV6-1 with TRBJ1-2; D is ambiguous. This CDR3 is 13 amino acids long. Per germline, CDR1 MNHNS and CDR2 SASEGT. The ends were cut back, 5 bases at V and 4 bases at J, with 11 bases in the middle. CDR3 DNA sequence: TGTGCCAGCAGTCAACCGGCTCCCTATGGCTACACCTTC. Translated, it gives CASSQPAPYGYTF.

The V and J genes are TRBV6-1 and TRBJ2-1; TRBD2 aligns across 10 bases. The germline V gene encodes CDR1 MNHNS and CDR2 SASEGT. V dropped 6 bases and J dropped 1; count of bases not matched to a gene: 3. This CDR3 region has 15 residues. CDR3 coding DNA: TGTGCCAGCAGAGTAGCGGGGGGATCCTACAATGAGCAGTTCTTC. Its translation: CASRVAGGSYNEQFF.

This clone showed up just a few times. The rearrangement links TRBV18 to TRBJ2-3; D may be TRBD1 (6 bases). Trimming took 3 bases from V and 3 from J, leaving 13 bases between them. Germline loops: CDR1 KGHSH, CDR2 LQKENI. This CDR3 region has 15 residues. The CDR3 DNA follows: TGTGCCAGCTCACCGCCGTCACAGGGTACAGATACGCAGTATTTT. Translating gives CASSPPSQGTDTQYF.

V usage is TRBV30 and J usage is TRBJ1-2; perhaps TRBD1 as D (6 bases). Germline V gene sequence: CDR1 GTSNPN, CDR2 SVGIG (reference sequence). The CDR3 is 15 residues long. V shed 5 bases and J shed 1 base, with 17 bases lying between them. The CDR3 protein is CAWERTASFNYGYTF. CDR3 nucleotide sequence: TGTGCCTGGGAGAGGACAGCTTCCTTTAACTATGGCTACACCTTC.

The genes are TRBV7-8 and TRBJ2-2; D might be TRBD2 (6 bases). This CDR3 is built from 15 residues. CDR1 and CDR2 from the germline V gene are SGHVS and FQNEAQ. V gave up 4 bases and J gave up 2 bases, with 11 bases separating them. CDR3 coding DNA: TGTGCCAGCAGCTCTAGCGTCTTTAACACCGGGGAGCTGTTTTTT. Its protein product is CASSSSVFNTGELFF.

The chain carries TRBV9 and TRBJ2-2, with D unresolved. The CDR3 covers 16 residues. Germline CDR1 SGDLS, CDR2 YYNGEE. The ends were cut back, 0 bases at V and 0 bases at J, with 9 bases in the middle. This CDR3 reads CASSVATASNTGELFF. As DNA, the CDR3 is TGTGCCAGCAGCGTAGCTACAGCCTCGAACACCGGGGAGCTGTTTTTT.

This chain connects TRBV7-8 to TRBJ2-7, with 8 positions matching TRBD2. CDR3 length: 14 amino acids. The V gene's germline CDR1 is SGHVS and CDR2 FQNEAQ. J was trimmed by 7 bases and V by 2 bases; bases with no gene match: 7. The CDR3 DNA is TGTGCCAGCAGCTTACGAGCGGGAGCGCATGAGCAGTACTTC. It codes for CASSLRAGAHEQYF.

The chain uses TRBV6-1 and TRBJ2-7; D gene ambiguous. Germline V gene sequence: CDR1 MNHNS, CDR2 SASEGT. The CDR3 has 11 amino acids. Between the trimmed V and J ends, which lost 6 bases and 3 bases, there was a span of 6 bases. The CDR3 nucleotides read TGTGCCAGCAGCAACAGCTACGAGCAGTACTTC. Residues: CASSNSYEQYF.

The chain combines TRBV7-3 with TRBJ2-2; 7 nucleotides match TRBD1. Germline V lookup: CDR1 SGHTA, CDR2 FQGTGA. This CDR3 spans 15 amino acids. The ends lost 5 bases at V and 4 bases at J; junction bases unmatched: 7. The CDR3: CASSRGQASTGELFF. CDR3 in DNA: TGTGCCAGCAGCCGCGGACAGGCGTCCACCGGGGAGCTGTTTTTT. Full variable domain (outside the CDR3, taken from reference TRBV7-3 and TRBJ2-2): GAGVSQTPSNKVTEKGKYVELRCDPISGHTALYWYRQSLGQGPEFLIYFQGTGAADDSGLPNDRFFAVRPEGSVSTLKIQRTERGDSAVYLCASSRGQASTGELFFGEGSRLTVL.

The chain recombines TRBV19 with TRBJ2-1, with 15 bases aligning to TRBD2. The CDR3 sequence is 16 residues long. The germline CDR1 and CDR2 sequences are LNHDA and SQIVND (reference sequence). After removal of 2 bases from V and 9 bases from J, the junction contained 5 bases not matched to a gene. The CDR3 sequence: CASSISGLAGGVEQFF. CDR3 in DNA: TGTGCCAGTAGTATAAGCGGACTAGCGGGAGGGGTTGAGCAGTTCTTC.

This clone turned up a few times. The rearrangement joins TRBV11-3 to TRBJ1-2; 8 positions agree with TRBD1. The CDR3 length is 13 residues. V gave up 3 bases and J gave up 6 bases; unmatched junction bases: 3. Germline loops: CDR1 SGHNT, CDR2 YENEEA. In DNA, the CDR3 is TGTGCCAGCAGCTTTGAGGACAGGGATGGCTACACCTTC. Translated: CASSFEDRDGYTF.

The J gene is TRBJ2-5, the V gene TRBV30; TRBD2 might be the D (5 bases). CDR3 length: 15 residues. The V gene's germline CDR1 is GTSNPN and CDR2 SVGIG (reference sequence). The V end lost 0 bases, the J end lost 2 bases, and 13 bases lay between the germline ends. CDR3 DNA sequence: TGTGCCTGGAGTGTACTAGGCCAGCCACAAGAGACCCAGTACTTC. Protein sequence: CAWSVLGQPQETQYF.

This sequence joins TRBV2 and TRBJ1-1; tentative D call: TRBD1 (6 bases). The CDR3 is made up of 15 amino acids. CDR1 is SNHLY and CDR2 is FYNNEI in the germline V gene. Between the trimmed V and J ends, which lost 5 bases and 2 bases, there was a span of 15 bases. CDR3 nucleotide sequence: TGTGCCAGCAGTTCCGAGGGGGGACCTAACACTGAAGCTTTCTTT. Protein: CASSSEGGPNTEAFF.

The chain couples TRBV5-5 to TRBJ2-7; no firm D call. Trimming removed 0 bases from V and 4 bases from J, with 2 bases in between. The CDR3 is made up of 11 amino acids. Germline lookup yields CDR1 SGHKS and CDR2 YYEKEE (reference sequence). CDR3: CASSLEYEQYF. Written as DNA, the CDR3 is TGTGCCAGCAGCTTGGAGTACGAGCAGTACTTC.

CDR3 nucleotide sequence: TGTGCCAGCAGCTTAGACCCTAGGCGCAGGGGCGGGGAGCTGTTTTTT. Its translation is CASSLDPRRRGGELFF. This chain uses TRBV7-9 with TRBJ2-2; D might be TRBD1 (6 bases). This CDR3 comprises 16 residues. Trimming pared 1 base from V and 7 bases from J, leaving 16 bases between. The germline gives CDR1 SEHNR, CDR2 FQNEAQ (reference sequence).

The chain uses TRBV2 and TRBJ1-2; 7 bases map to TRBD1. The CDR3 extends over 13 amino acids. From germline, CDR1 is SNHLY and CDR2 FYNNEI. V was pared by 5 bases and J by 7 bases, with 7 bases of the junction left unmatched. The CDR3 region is CASSFGGGGGYTF. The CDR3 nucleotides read TGTGCCAGCAGTTTTGGAGGGGGCGGTGGCTACACCTTC.

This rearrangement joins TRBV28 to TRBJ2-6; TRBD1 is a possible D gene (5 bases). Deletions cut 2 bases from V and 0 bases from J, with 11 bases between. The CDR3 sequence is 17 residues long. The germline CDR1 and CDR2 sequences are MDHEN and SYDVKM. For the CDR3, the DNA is TGTGCCAGCAGTTTAGACAGAACCAGCTCTGGGGCCAACGTCCTGACTTTC. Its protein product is CASSLDRTSSGANVLTF.

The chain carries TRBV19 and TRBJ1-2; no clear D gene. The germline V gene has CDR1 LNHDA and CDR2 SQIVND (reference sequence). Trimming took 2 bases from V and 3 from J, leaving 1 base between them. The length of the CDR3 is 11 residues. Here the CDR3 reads CASSIYYGYTF. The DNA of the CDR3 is TGTGCCAGTAGTATATACTATGGCTACACCTTC.

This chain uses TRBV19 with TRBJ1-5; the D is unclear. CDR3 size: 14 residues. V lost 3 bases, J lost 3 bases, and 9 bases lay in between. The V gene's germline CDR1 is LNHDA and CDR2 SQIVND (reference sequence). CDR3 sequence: CASSIRQLNQPQHF. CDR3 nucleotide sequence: TGTGCCAGTAGTATTCGGCAGCTCAATCAGCCCCAGCATTTT.

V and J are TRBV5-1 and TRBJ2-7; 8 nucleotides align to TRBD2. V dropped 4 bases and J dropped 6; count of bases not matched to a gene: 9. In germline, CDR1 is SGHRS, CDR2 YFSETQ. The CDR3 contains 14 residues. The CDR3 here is CASSPDGGGREQYF. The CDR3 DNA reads TGCGCCAGCAGCCCGGACGGGGGGGGGCGCGAGCAGTACTTC.

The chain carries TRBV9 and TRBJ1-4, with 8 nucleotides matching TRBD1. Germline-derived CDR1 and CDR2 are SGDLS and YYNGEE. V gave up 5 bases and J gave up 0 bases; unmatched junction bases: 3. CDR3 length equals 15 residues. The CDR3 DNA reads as TGTGCCAGCAGTCCGGGACAGGCAACTAATGAAAAACTGTTTTTT. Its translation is CASSPGQATNEKLFF.